The table lists the clone carrying this T cell receptor beta chain with a few counts. What it binds is unknown. Quantitative molecular-barcoded 5'-RACE generated the TCR beta libraries. TCRdb re-derived calls from the 5' RACE reads in MiXCR, one entry per CDR3 protein. This table holds hundreds of thousands of distinct CDR3 sequences, less than 25% found once. V was clipped by 0 bases and J by 5 bases; unmatched bases: 21. CDR3 length: 22 residues. Germline V gene sequence: CDR1 LNHNV, CDR2 YYDKDF (reference sequence). This sample was taken from a study of CD8 T cells in ankylosing spondylitis. Findings and limits, study-wide: It appeared that ankylosing spondylitis blood was characterized by a TCR beta motif of under ten highly homologous variants.

The chain joins TRBV15 to TRBJ2-7, with 14 bases identical to TRBD2. The origin of this receptor is a female donor with ankylosing spondylitis or in good health (not recorded which). The sample was blood, either unsorted or a sorted T cell fraction (not recorded which). The CDR3 spells CATSREAIGIGTSGSLFHEQYF. For the CDR3, the DNA is TGTGCCACCAGCAGAGAGGCTATTGGGATCGGGACTAGCGGGAGCCTTTTCCACGAGCAGTACTTC.